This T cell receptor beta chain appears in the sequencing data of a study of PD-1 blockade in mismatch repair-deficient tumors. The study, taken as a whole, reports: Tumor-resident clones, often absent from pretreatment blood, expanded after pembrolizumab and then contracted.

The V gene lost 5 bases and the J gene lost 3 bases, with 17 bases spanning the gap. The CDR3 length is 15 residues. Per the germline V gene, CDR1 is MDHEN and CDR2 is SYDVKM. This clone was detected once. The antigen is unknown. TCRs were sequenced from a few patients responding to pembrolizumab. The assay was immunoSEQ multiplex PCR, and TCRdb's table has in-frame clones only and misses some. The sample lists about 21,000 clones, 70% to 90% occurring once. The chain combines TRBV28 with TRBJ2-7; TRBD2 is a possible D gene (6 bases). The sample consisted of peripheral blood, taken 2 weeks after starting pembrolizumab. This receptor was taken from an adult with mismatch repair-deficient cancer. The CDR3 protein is CASSRGGGKLYEQYF. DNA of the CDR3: TGTGCCAGCAGTCGAGGTGGGGGGAAACTCTACGAGCAGTACTTC.